These 21 T cell receptor beta chains came from one sample sequenced in a study of blood T cell repertoires in COVID-19. Sequenced by immunoSEQ multiplex PCR; TCRdb stores in-frame clones only, minus some. The profile shows approximately 130,000 clones, more than 75% of them singletons. Sequenced sample: peripheral blood. The receptor source for this set is a man in his fifties with active COVID-19.

The J gene is TRBJ1-1, the V gene TRBV3-1 (or the pseudogene TRBV3-2), with a weak D call TRBD1 (6 bases). Trimming stripped 4 bases from V and 7 bases from J, with 16 bases between. The CDR3 length is 14 residues. Germline lookup yields CDR1 LGHDT and CDR2 YNNKEL (reference sequence). CDR3 DNA sequence: TGTGCCAGCAGCCCGGCACGGGGGGCGATTGAAGCTTTCTTT. The encoded protein is CASSPARGAIEAFF.

This clone occurred once. The gene calls are TRBV11-2 and TRBJ2-1, with 8 nucleotides matching TRBD1. The V segment lost 6 bases and the J segment 10 bases; nucleotides outside the gene matches: 8. The CDR3 is made up of 13 amino acids. Germline lookup yields CDR1 SGHAT and CDR2 FQNNGV. The CDR3 loop reads CASRPQGVGEQFF. Here the CDR3 DNA reads TGTGCCAGCAGACCACAGGGGGTGGGGGAGCAGTTCTTC.

The chain is built from TRBV2 and TRBJ1-6; no clear D. CDR1 SNHLY and CDR2 FYNNEI come from the germline V gene. V was clipped by 3 bases and J by 0 bases, with 12 bases between them. The CDR3 length is 17 residues. The CDR3 DNA is TGTGCCAGCAGTGAGTGGACTCTCAGCTCCTATAATTCACCCCTCCACTTT. This encodes CASSEWTLSSYNSPLHF.

This clone has a single count. The chain uses TRBV9 and TRBJ2-1, with D unresolved. CDR3 length: 14 amino acids. Germline loops: CDR1 SGDLS, CDR2 YYNGEE. The germline V and J ends were trimmed by 2 bases and 7 bases, with 13 bases remaining between them. Here the CDR3 DNA reads TGTGCCAGCAGCGTGTTGGATCGGGTTAATGAGCAGTTCTTC. This translates into CASSVLDRVNEQFF.

The chain joins TRBV21-1 to TRBJ1-2. TRBV21-1 is classified as a pseudogene. The CDR3 sequence is 16 residues long. The CDR3 reads CASSKGRGYLEGGYTF. The CDR3 DNA is TGTGCCAGCAGCAAAGGACGGGGATATCTGGAGGGTGGCTACACCTTC.

This rearrangement joins TRBV9 to TRBJ2-7; D may be TRBD1 (6 bases). The CDR3 sequence is 14 residues long. Trimming removed 5 bases from V and 2 bases from J, with 14 bases in between. CDR1 is SGDLS and CDR2 is YYNGEE in the germline V gene. CDR3: CASRGQTPTYEQYF. For the CDR3, the DNA is TGTGCCAGCAGAGGACAGACCCCTACCTACGAGCAGTACTTC.

This chain links TRBV20-1 with TRBJ2-1, with D hard to call. Germline-derived CDR1 and CDR2 are DFQATT and SNEGSKA (reference sequence). Trimming cost V 4 bases and J 5 bases, with 6 bases left between them. This CDR3 comprises 11 residues. The CDR3 protein is CSANSNNEQFF. The CDR3 nucleotides read TGCAGTGCTAACAGTAACAATGAGCAGTTCTTC.

A single count supports this clone. V gene TRBV7-3 combines with J gene TRBJ2-7; 10 bases fit TRBD2. V lost 4 bases to trimming and J lost 3 bases; unmatched junction nucleotides: 0. Germline V gene lookup returns CDR1 SGHTA and CDR2 FQGTGA. The CDR3 loop spans 13 amino acids. CDR3 sequence: CASSSSGGYEQYF. CDR3 DNA: TGTGCCAGCAGCTCTAGCGGGGGCTACGAGCAGTACTTC.

The chain uses TRBV2 and TRBJ2-7; 9 bases align to TRBD2. The CDR3 runs to 15 residues. Germline CDR1 reads SNHLY; CDR2 reads FYNNEI. The V and J ends lost 5 bases and 2 bases, in that order; junction bases with no gene match: 7. The CDR3: CASSIRASGAYEQYF. The CDR3, as DNA: TGTGCCAGCAGTATTAGGGCTAGCGGGGCCTACGAGCAGTACTTC.

The chain couples TRBV2 to TRBJ2-1; possible D gene TRBD2, 6 bases. CDR3 length equals 15 residues. V lost 4 bases and J 2 bases, leaving 12 bases between the germline ends. Germline values: CDR1 SNHLY, CDR2 FYNNEI. The CDR3 DNA sequence: TGTGCCAGCAGTGGCCCGGGACTTACCTACAATGAGCAGTTCTTC. Its protein is CASSGPGLTYNEQFF.

The chain carries TRBV11-2 and TRBJ2-5; TRBD2 agrees at 8 bases. The CDR3 spans 15 residues. CDR1 is SGHAT, CDR2 FQNNGV, per germline. V shed 7 bases, J shed 3 bases, and the junction held 10 bases outside the gene matches. In DNA form, the CDR3 reads TGTGCCAGCACCCCGGGGGGGGCGGGGAAAGAGACCCAGTACTTC. This codes for CASTPGGAGKETQYF.

The CDR3 is CASIGANYGYTF. The CDR3 nucleotides are TGTGCCAGCATCGGAGCTAACTATGGCTACACCTTC. The V call is TRBV6-5, the J call TRBJ1-2; D not resolved. Trimming cost V 7 bases and J 0 bases, with 6 bases left between them. The CDR3 sequence is 12 residues long. Germline CDR1 MNHEY, CDR2 SVGAGI.

The sample holds a few counts of this clone. V is TRBV12-3 or TRBV12-4 and J is TRBJ1-2, with D tentatively TRBD1 (5 bases). CDR3 length: 13 amino acids. Deletions cut 6 bases from V and 8 bases from J, with 16 bases between. The DNA for the CDR3 is TGTGCCAGCAGCCCTCAGGGTCGGACGGGCTACACCTTC. Its protein is CASSPQGRTGYTF.

The chain joins TRBV9 to TRBJ2-7, with 7 bases that match TRBD1. CDR1 is SGDLS and CDR2 is YYNGEE in the germline V gene. Unmatched junction bases numbered 7, after V lost 4 bases and J lost 3 bases. The CDR3 has 14 residues. The CDR3 loop is CASSPTTGFYEQYF. CDR3 nucleotides: TGTGCCAGCAGCCCCACGACAGGGTTCTACGAGCAGTACTTC.

V is TRBV7-9 and J is TRBJ2-7, with D perhaps matching TRBD2 (5 bases). The ends were cut back, 3 bases at V and 6 bases at J, with 9 bases in the middle. CDR3 size: 12 residues. Germline V gene data show CDR1 as SEHNR and CDR2 as FQNEAQ (reference sequence). The DNA of the CDR3 is TGTGCCAGCAGCTTTCTGGGAGCCGAGCAGTACTTC. As protein: CASSFLGAEQYF.

This clone showed up just once. The chain links TRBV9 to TRBJ2-2, with D unresolved. The CDR3 has 13 amino acids. Per the germline V gene, CDR1 is SGDLS and CDR2 is YYNGEE. Trimming stripped 3 bases from V and 0 bases from J, with 3 bases between. The CDR3 coding sequence is TGTGCCAGCAGCGCATCGAACACCGGGGAGCTGTTTTTT. This encodes CASSASNTGELFF.

This sequence joins TRBV3-1 (or the pseudogene TRBV3-2) and TRBJ2-2; possible D gene TRBD1, 7 bases. The length of the CDR3 is 13 residues. Germline V gives CDR1 LGHDT, CDR2 YNNKEL (reference sequence). V was pared by 6 bases and J by 5 bases, with 10 bases between. CDR3 DNA sequence: TGTGCCAGCAGTCCAGGGGGGACCGGGGAGCTGTTTTTT. It specifies CASSPGGTGELFF.

The table lists this clone with a count of one. The rearrangement joins TRBV30 to TRBJ1-2, with TRBD1 as a possible D gene (6 bases). V lost 1 base and J lost 6, with 12 bases in between. The germline CDR1 and CDR2 sequences are GTSNPN and SVGIG (reference sequence). The CDR3 has 13 residues. The CDR3 is CAWSGQVGNGYTF. In DNA, the CDR3 is TGTGCCTGGAGTGGACAGGTGGGAAATGGCTACACCTTC.

The chain is built from TRBV9 and TRBJ2-3; possible D gene TRBD2, 6 bases. Trimming removed 0 bases at V and 0 bases at J, with 20 bases between. The germline V gene encodes CDR1 SGDLS and CDR2 YYNGEE. The CDR3 loop spans 19 amino acids. CDR3 loop: CASSVGVRTPRGSTDTQYF. The CDR3 DNA reads as TGTGCCAGCAGCGTAGGGGTTCGGACGCCTCGGGGGAGCACAGATACGCAGTATTTT.

The chain has TRBV7-2 and TRBJ1-2; no clear D gene. The V gene lost 0 bases and the J gene lost 8 bases, with 13 bases spanning the gap. Germline CDR1 reads SGHTA; CDR2 reads FQGNSA. The length of the CDR3 is 14 residues. CDR3 nucleotides: TGTGCCAGCAGCTTAGCGGGAGGGAGTAGAGGCTACACCTTC. This gives the protein CASSLAGGSRGYTF.

CDR3 region: CASSSQRNTEAFF. The CDR3 DNA follows: TGTGCCAGCAGCTCACAGAGGAACACTGAAGCTTTCTTT. The J gene is TRBJ1-1, the V gene TRBV7-7; no clear D. V was shortened by 4 bases and J by 1 base, with 7 bases between the two germline ends. The CDR3 runs 13 residues. Germline CDR1 reads SSHAT; CDR2 reads FNYEAQ (reference sequence). Variable domain in full (rest from reference TRBV7-7 and TRBJ1-1): GAGVSQSPRYKVTKRGQDVTLRCDPISSHATLYWYQQALGQGPEFLTYFNYEAQPDKSGLPSDRFSAERPEGSISTLTIQRTEQRDSAMYRCASSSQRNTEAFFGQGTRLTVV.